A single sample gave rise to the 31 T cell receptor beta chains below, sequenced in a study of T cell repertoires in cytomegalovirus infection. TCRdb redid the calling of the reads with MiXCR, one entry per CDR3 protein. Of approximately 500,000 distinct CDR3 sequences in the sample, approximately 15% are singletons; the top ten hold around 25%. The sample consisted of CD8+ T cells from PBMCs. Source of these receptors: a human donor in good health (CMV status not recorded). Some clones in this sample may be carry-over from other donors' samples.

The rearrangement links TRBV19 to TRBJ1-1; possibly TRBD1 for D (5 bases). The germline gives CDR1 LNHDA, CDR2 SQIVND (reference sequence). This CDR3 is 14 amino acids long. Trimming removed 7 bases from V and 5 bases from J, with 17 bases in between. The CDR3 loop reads CASTKDTRETEAFF. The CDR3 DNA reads TGTGCCAGTACCAAGGACACTCGGGAAACTGAAGCTTTCTTT.

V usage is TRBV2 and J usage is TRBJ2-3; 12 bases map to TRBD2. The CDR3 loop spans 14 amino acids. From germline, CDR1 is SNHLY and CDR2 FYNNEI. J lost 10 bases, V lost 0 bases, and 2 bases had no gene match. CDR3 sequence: CASSEALAGGSQYF. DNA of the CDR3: TGTGCCAGCAGTGAAGCCCTAGCGGGAGGGTCGCAGTATTTT.

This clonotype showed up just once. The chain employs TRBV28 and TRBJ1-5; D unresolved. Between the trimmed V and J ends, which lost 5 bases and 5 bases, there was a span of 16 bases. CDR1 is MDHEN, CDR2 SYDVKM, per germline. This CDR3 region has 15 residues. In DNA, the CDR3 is TGTGCCAGCAGTCCTTGGTCCGGGGAGGATCAGCCCCAGCATTTT. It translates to CASSPWSGEDQPQHF.

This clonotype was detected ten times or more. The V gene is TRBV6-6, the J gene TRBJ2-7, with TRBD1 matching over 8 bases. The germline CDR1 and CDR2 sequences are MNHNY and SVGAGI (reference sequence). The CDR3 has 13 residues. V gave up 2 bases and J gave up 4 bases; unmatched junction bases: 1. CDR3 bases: TGTGCCAGCAGTTACGGGACAGGATACGAGCAGTACTTC. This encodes CASSYGTGYEQYF.

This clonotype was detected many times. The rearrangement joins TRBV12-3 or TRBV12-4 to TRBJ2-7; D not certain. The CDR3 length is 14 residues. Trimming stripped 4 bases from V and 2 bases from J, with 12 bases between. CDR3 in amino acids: CASSSPGRTYEQYF. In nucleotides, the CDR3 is TGTGCCAGCAGTTCCCCCGGACGGACCTACGAGCAGTACTTC.

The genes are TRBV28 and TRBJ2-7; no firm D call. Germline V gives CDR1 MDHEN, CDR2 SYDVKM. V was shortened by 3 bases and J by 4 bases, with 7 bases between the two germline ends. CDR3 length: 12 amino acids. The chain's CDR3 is CASSFMSYEQYF. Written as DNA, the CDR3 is TGTGCCAGCAGTTTCATGAGTTACGAGCAGTACTTC.

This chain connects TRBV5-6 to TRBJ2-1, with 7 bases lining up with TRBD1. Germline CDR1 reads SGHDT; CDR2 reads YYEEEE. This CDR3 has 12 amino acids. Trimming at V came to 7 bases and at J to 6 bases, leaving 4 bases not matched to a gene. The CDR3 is CASGAGGNEQFF. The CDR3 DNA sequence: TGTGCCAGCGGAGCAGGGGGCAATGAGCAGTTCTTC.

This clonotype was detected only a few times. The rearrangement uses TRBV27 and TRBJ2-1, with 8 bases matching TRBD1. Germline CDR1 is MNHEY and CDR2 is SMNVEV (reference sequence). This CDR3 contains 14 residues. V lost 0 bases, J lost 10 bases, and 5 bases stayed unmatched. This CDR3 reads CASSLSQGAKEQFF. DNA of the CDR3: TGTGCCAGCAGTTTATCCCAGGGGGCCAAGGAGCAGTTCTTC.

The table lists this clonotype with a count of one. The CDR3 sequence is CSVVRRPDYEQYF. The CDR3 DNA reads as TGCAGCGTTGTCCGCAGGCCAGACTACGAGCAGTACTTC. The chain has TRBV29-1 and TRBJ2-7; no reliable D call. The CDR3 sequence is 13 residues long. Between the trimmed V and J ends, which lost 4 bases and 3 bases, there was a span of 13 bases. CDR1 and CDR2 (germline): SQVTM, ANQGSEA.

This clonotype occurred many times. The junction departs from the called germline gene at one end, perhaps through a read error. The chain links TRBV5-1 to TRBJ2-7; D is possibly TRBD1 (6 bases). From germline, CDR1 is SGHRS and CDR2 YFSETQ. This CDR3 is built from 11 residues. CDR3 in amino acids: CASSLTGEQYF. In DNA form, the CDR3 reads TGTGCCAGCAGTTTGACAGGCGAGCAGTACTTC.

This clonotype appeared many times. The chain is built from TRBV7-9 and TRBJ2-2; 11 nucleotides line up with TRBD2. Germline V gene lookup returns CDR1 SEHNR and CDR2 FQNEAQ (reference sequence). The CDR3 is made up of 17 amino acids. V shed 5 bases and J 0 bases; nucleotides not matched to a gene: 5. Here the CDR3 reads CASSPGTSGTNTGELFF. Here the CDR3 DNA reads TGTGCCAGCAGCCCCGGGACTAGCGGTACGAACACCGGGGAGCTGTTTTTT.

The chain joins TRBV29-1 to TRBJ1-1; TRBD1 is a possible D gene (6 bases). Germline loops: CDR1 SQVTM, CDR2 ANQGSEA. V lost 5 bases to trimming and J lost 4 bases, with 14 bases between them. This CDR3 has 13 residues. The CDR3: CSVRGGTVTEAFF. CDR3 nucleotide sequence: TGCAGCGTTAGGGGGGGAACAGTCACTGAAGCTTTCTTT.

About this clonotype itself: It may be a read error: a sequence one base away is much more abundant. CDR3 in amino acids: CASSERSGGLLSKNEQFF. CDR3 in DNA: TGTGCCAGCAGTGAAAGAAGCGGGGGGCTCTTATCGAAGAATGAGCAGTTCTTC. The chain recombines TRBV2 with TRBJ2-1; 9 nucleotides agree with TRBD2. J lost 7 bases, V lost 2 bases, and 15 bases had no gene match. CDR1 and CDR2 (germline): SNHLY, FYNNEI. This CDR3 contains 18 residues.

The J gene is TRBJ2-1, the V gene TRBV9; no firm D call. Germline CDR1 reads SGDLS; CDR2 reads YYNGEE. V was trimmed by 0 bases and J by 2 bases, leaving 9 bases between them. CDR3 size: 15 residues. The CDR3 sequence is CASSVGRTTYNEQFF. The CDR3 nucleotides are TGTGCCAGCAGCGTAGGACGTACCACCTACAATGAGCAGTTCTTC.

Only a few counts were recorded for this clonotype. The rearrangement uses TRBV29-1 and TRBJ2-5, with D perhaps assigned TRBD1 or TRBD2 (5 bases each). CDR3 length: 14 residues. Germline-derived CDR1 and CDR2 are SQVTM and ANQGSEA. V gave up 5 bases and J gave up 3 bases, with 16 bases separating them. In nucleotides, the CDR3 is TGCAGCGTTTCCAGGGTGGGACGGGAAGAGACCCAGTACTTC. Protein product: CSVSRVGREETQYF.

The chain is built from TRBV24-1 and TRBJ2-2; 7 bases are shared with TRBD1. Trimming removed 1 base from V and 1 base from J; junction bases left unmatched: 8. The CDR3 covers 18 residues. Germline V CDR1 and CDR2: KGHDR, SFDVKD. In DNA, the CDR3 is TGTGCCACCAGTGATTTTTACTTGACAGGGCGGAACACCGGGGAGCTGTTTTTT. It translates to CATSDFYLTGRNTGELFF.

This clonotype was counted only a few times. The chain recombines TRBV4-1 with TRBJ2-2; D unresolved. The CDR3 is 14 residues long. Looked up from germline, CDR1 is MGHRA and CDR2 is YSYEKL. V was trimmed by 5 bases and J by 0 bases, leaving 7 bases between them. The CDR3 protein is CASSARSNTGELFF. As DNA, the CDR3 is TGCGCCAGCAGCGCCAGGTCGAACACCGGGGAGCTGTTTTTT.

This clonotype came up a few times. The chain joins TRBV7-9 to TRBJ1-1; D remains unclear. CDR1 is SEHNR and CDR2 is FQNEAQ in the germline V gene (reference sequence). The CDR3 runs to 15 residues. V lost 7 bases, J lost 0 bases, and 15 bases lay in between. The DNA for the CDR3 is TGTGCCAGCACCCCGAGGGAGGAGGTGAACACTGAAGCTTTCTTT. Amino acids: CASTPREEVNTEAFF.

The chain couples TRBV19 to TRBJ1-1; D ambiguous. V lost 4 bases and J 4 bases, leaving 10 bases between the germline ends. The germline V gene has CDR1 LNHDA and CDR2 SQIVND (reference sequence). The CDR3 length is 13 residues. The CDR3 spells CASSSTLATEAFF. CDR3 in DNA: TGTGCCAGTAGTAGCACGCTGGCCACTGAAGCTTTCTTT.

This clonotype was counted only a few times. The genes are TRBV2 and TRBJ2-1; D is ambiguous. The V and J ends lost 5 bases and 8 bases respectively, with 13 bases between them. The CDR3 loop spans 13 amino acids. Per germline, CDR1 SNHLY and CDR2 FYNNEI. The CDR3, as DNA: TGTGCCAGCAGTACAAACGAGGTGGATGAGCAGTTCTTC. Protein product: CASSTNEVDEQFF.

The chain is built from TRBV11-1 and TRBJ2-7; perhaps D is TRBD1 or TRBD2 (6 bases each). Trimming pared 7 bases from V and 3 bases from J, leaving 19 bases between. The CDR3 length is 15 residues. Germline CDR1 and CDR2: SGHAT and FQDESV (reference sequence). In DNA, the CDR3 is TGTGCCAGCACCCTCTTGGAGGGGGTGGGCTACGAGCAGTACTTC. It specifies CASTLLEGVGYEQYF.

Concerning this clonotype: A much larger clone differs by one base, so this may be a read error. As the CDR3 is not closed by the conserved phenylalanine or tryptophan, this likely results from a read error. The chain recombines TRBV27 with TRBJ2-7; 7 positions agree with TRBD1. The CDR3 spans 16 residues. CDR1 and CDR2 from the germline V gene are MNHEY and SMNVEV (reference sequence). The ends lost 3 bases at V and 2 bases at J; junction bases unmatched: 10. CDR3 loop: CASSLDDRVAPYEQYL. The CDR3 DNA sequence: TGTGCCAGCAGTTTGGATGACAGGGTGGCTCCCTACGAGCAGTACTTA.

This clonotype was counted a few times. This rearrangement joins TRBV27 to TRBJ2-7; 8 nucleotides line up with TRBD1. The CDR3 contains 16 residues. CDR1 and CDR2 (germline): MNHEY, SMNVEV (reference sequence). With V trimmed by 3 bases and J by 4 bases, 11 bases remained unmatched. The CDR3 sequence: CASSFSSGQAMYEQYF. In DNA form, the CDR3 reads TGTGCCAGCAGTTTTTCCTCGGGACAGGCAATGTACGAGCAGTACTTC.

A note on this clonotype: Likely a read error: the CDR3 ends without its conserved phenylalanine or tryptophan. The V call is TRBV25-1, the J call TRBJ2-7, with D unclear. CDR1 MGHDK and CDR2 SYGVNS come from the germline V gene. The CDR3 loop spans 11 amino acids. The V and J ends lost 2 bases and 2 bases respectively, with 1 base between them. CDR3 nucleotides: TGTGCCAGCAGTGAAGCCTACGAGCAGTACTTA. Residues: CASSEAYEQYL.

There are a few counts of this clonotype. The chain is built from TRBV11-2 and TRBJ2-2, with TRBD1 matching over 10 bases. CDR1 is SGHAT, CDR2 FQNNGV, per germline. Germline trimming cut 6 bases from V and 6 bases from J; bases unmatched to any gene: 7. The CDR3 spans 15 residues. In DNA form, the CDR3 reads TGTGCCAGCAGAACGACAGGGGGCAATTCCGGGGAGCTGTTTTTT. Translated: CASRTTGGNSGELFF. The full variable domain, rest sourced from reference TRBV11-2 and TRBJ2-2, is EAGVAQSPRYKIIEKRQSVAFWCNPISGHATLYWYQQILGQGPKLLIQFQNNGVVDDSQLPKDRFSAERLKGVDSTLKIQPAKLEDSAVYLCASRTTGGNSGELFFGEGSRLTVL.

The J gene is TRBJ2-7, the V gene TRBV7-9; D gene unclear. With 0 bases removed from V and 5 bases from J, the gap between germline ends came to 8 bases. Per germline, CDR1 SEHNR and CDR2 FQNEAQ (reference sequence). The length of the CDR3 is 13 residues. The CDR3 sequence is CASSLALTDEQYF. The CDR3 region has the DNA TGTGCCAGCAGCTTAGCTTTGACGGACGAGCAGTACTTC.

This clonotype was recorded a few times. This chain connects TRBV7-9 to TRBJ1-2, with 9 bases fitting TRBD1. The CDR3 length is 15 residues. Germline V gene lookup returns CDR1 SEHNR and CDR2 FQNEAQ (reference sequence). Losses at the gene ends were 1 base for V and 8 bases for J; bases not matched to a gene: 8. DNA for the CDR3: TGTGCCAGCAGCTTAGTAGAGGACAGGGGTAGGGGCTACACCTTC. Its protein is CASSLVEDRGRGYTF.

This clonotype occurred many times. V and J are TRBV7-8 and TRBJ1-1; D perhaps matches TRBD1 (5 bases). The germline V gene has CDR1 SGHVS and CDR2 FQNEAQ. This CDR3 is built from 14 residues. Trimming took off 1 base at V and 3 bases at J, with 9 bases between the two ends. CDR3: CASSLEWGDTEAFF. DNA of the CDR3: TGTGCCAGCAGCTTAGAGTGGGGCGACACTGAAGCTTTCTTT.

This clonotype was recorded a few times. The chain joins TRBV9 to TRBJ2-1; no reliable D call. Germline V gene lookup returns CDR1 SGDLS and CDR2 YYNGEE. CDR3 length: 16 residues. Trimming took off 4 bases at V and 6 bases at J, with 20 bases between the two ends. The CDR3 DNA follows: TGTGCCAGCAGCCCACCGGGCAAACCTACAATCAATGAGCAGTTCTTC. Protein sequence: CASSPPGKPTINEQFF.

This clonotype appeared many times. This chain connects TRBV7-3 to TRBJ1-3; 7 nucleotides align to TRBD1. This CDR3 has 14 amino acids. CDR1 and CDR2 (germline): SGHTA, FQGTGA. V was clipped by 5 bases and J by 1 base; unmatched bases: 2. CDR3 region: CASSQTGSGNTIYF. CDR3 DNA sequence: TGTGCCAGCAGCCAGACAGGGTCTGGAAACACCATATATTTT.

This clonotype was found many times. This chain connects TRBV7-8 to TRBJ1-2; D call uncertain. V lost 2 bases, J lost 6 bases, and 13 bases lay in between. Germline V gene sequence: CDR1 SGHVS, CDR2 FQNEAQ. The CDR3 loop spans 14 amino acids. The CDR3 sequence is CASSLLSEVHGYTF. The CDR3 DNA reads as TGTGCCAGCAGCTTACTAAGCGAGGTCCATGGCTACACCTTC.